This TCR beta chain was profiled in a study of control samples from healthy donors and cancer patients. Clones were sequenced by immunoSEQ multiplex PCR, and TCRdb holds only the in-frame ones, with some missing. This sample has about 170,000 clones, with over 85% found just once. Germline-derived CDR1 and CDR2 are KGHDR and SFDVKD. CDR3 length equals 18 residues. Trimming cost V 3 bases and J 0 bases, with 17 bases left between them. This sequence was found in a woman aged 60 to 75 in good health. The sample consisted of blood. The genes are TRBV24-1 and TRBJ1-3, with D unresolved. This CDR3 reads CATSDRPEGRDSGNTIYF. In DNA, the CDR3 is TGTGCCACCAGTGATAGGCCTGAAGGACGGGACTCTGGAAACACCATATATTTT.